What follows describes a single TCR beta chain. The target antigen is unknown. Only in-frame clones appear in the TCRdb table, and some are missing; sequencing was by immunoSEQ multiplex PCR. Of some 90,000 clones listed, about 89% were seen once; the top ten hold around 5%. Germline CDR1 SNHLY, CDR2 FYNNEI. The CDR3 is 14 residues long. The V and J ends lost 8 bases and 0 bases, in that order; junction bases with no gene match: 3. The data are from a study of T cell responses to AZD1222 COVID-19 vaccine. Study results and limitations: The donor cohort was predominantly white British with a female majority, and clonal diversity may have been underestimated.

The chain combines TRBV2 with TRBJ1-5; 8 bases map to TRBD1. This sample comprised peripheral blood, obtained 28 days after the second AZD1222 dose. The receptor was isolated from an adult who received the AZD1222 COVID-19 vaccine. The CDR3 here is CASQGADSNQPQHF. DNA of the CDR3: TGTGCCAGCCAGGGGGCGGATAGCAATCAGCCCCAGCATTTT.